A single sample gave rise to the 26 T cell receptor beta chains below, sequenced in a study of radiation and T cells in renal cell carcinoma. Profiled with immunoSEQ multiplex PCR; TCRdb holds only in-frame clones, not every one. The data contain about 24,000 clones, nearly 60% of them seen just once; the ten biggest clones take up approximately 23%. Stated treatment: treatment-naive control, cytoreductive nephrectomy. The input for sequencing was tumor tissue, taken from a patient whose treatment was nephrectomy without radiotherapy. The receptors here all came from a man in his forties with renal cell carcinoma.

This clone was counted once. The chain combines TRBV19 with TRBJ1-5; D gene unclear. The CDR3 covers 13 residues. Germline CDR1 is LNHDA and CDR2 is SQIVND (reference sequence). Trimming removed 6 bases at V and 3 bases at J, with 9 bases between. The CDR3 reads CASRAGLNQPQHF. The CDR3 region has the DNA TGTGCCAGTAGGGCAGGTCTCAATCAGCCCCAGCATTTT.

The rearrangement joins TRBV18 to TRBJ1-4, with D uncertain. The CDR3 contains 14 residues. V shed 1 base and J shed 4 bases, with 7 bases lying between them. Per the germline V gene, CDR1 is KGHSH and CDR2 is LQKENI. DNA of the CDR3: TGTGCCAGCTCACCACAGGTGAATAATGAAAAACTGTTTTTT. Its protein product is CASSPQVNNEKLFF.

This clone has just a few counts. The chain links TRBV19 to TRBJ1-1; TRBD1 might be the D (5 bases). V was clipped by 1 base and J by 3 bases, with 6 bases between them. Germline CDR1 and CDR2: LNHDA and SQIVND (reference sequence). The CDR3 contains 13 residues. The CDR3, as DNA: TGTGCCAGTAGTATAGCCAGGGACACTGAAGCTTTCTTT. Translation: CASSIARDTEAFF.

This chain connects TRBV6-5 to TRBJ2-5, with D tentatively TRBD1 (5 bases). CDR1 MNHEY and CDR2 SVGAGI come from the germline V gene. The CDR3 covers 16 residues. Trimming removed 2 bases at V and 0 bases at J, with 13 bases between. This chain's CDR3 is CASSYAVGQHQETQYF. CDR3 in DNA: TGTGCCAGCAGTTACGCCGTTGGACAACACCAAGAGACCCAGTACTTC.

The rearrangement uses TRBV6-1 and TRBJ2-1; 14 nucleotides match TRBD2. With 7 bases clipped from V and 7 bases from J, the junction kept 6 bases outside the gene matches. Germline-derived CDR1 and CDR2 are MNHNS and SASEGT. This CDR3 is built from 15 residues. For the CDR3, the DNA is TGTGCCAGCACCAGCGGACTAGCGGGAGGTAATGAGCAGTTCTTC. Translating it yields CASTSGLAGGNEQFF.

The V call is TRBV5-6, the J call TRBJ1-1; the D is unclear. The V gene's germline CDR1 is SGHDT and CDR2 YYEEEE. The CDR3 consists of 12 residues. V lost 3 bases and J lost 11, with 14 bases in between. The CDR3 nucleotides read TGTGCCAGCAGCTCTCATAACGCAATCGCTTTCTTT. Translating it yields CASSSHNAIAFF.

This clone was seen a handful of times. The chain is built from TRBV28 and TRBJ2-7, with 8 bases matching TRBD1. The CDR3 runs 16 residues. V gave up 8 bases and J gave up 3 bases; unmatched junction bases: 15. Per germline, CDR1 MDHEN and CDR2 SYDVKM. CDR3 sequence: CASPPSGTGSFYEQYF. DNA for the CDR3: TGTGCCAGCCCGCCGTCCGGGACAGGCTCCTTCTACGAGCAGTACTTC.

The genes are TRBV5-8 and TRBJ1-2; D is ambiguous. This CDR3 is built from 13 residues. The germline V gene has CDR1 SGHTS and CDR2 YDEGEE. V gave up 4 bases and J gave up 7 bases, with 14 bases separating them. The CDR3 DNA reads TGTGCCAGCAGCCCTCGTGGGCTGTTTGGCTACACCTTC. It encodes CASSPRGLFGYTF.

Here the CDR3 reads CASSRDSLSTEAFF. CDR3 sequence (DNA): TGTGCCAGCTCACGGGACAGCTTATCAACTGAAGCTTTCTTT. This chain connects TRBV18 to TRBJ1-1; 7 bases map to TRBD1. The germline V gene encodes CDR1 KGHSH and CDR2 LQKENI. V gave up 4 bases and J gave up 5 bases; unmatched junction bases: 7. CDR3 length: 14 residues.

The gene calls are TRBV6-6 and TRBJ1-5; possible D gene TRBD1, 5 bases. The CDR3 contains 16 residues. Per the germline V gene, CDR1 is MNHNY and CDR2 is SVGAGI (reference sequence). V was clipped by 5 bases and J by 2 bases, with 16 bases between them. CDR3 DNA sequence: TGTGCCAGCAGTGGTACAGGTGGGTTTGGCAATCAGCCCCAGCATTTT. Amino acids: CASSGTGGFGNQPQHF.

The chain carries TRBV5-1 and TRBJ1-4, with a tentative D call TRBD1 (6 bases). Germline V CDR1 and CDR2: SGHRS, YFSETQ. The CDR3 has 14 amino acids. V gave up 3 bases and J gave up 3 bases, with 9 bases separating them. CDR3 loop: CASSSDRPNEKLFF. CDR3 DNA: TGCGCCAGCAGCTCGGACAGACCTAATGAAAAACTGTTTTTT.

This chain joins TRBV5-4 and TRBJ2-1, with D possibly matching TRBD2 (6 bases). This CDR3 region has 15 residues. CDR1 is SGHNT, CDR2 YYREEE, per germline (reference sequence). V was pared by 1 base and J by 9 bases, with 17 bases between. In nucleotides, the CDR3 is TGTGCCAGCAGCTTGTCGACGAGGACCGGGGGTGAGCAGTTCTTC. Protein product: CASSLSTRTGGEQFF.

This clone occurred a few times. The chain couples TRBV7-8 to TRBJ2-6; D is unresolved. Germline CDR1 reads SGHVS; CDR2 reads FQNEAQ. Deletions cut 0 bases from V and 1 base from J, with 7 bases between. This CDR3 contains 16 residues. CDR3 sequence (DNA): TGTGCCAGCAGCTTAGCGATCTCGTCTGGGGCCAACGTCCTGACTTTC. Its protein product is CASSLAISSGANVLTF.

The chain carries TRBV19 and TRBJ1-5, with D possibly being TRBD1 (6 bases). Germline V gene sequence: CDR1 LNHDA, CDR2 SQIVND (reference sequence). CDR3 length: 13 residues. Deletions cut 5 bases from V and 11 bases from J, with 16 bases between. The CDR3 here is CASSSTGRSTQHF. The CDR3, as DNA: TGTGCCAGTAGTTCGACAGGTAGGTCAACCCAGCATTTT.

This clone occurred a few times. The genes are TRBV11-2 and TRBJ2-1; 7 bases are shared with TRBD2. CDR1 is SGHAT and CDR2 is FQNNGV in the germline V gene. After removal of 3 bases from V and 5 bases from J, the junction contained 7 bases not matched to a gene. The CDR3 is 15 residues long. CDR3 DNA: TGTGCCAGCAGCTTCGGACTAGTGGGGGACAATGAGCAGTTCTTC. It specifies CASSFGLVGDNEQFF.

This chain joins TRBV6-1 and TRBJ1-4, with a tentative D call TRBD1 (6 bases). Trimming shortened V by 8 bases and J by 2 bases, and 15 bases separated the two germline ends. Germline-derived CDR1 and CDR2 are MNHNS and SASEGT. The CDR3 length is 15 residues. CDR3 nucleotides: TGTGCCAGCCGGGACACCCTGAGGACTAATGAAAAACTGTTTTTT. It translates to CASRDTLRTNEKLFF.

The chain links TRBV5-6 to TRBJ2-3, with TRBD2 identical over 11 bases. The CDR3 runs to 16 residues. V shed 6 bases, J shed 5 bases, and the junction held 11 bases outside the gene matches. CDR1 is SGHDT and CDR2 is YYEEEE in the germline V gene. The CDR3 sequence is CASTLGASGGQDTQYF. The CDR3 nucleotides are TGTGCCAGCACTTTAGGTGCTAGCGGGGGGCAAGATACGCAGTATTTT.

The gene calls are TRBV6-1 and TRBJ1-5; D remains unclear. This CDR3 is 15 amino acids long. V lost 3 bases and J lost 1, with 10 bases in between. Germline CDR1 reads MNHNS; CDR2 reads SASEGT. The CDR3 protein is CASSEMVGSNQPQHF. The CDR3 DNA follows: TGTGCCAGCAGTGAGATGGTGGGAAGCAATCAGCCCCAGCATTTT.

This chain connects TRBV19 to TRBJ2-1; 14 nucleotides align to TRBD2. Trimming took 8 bases from V and 10 from J; bases not matched to a gene: 4. Germline V CDR1 and CDR2: LNHDA, SQIVND (reference sequence). This CDR3 contains 13 residues. The CDR3 reads CASSGLAGVEQFF. DNA for the CDR3: TGTGCCAGTTCGGGACTAGCGGGAGTAGAGCAGTTCTTC.

V and J are TRBV28 and TRBJ1-6; 7 bases are shared with TRBD1. Germline CDR1 and CDR2: MDHEN and SYDVKM. This CDR3 spans 18 amino acids. The V segment lost 5 bases and the J segment 0 bases; nucleotides outside the gene matches: 10. The CDR3 loop reads CASSPRDSWSSYNSPLHF. The CDR3 DNA reads as TGTGCCAGCAGTCCGCGGGACAGCTGGAGCTCCTATAATTCACCCCTCCACTTT.

This clone was counted between two and nine times. The genes are TRBV2 and TRBJ1-2, with D perhaps matching TRBD1 (6 bases). The CDR3 contains 15 residues. Germline-derived CDR1 and CDR2 are SNHLY and FYNNEI. V shed 6 bases and J shed 1 base, with 15 bases lying between them. CDR3 region: CASSQRGGLNYGYTF. CDR3 bases: TGTGCCAGCAGCCAAAGGGGGGGACTTAACTATGGCTACACCTTC.

A single count supports this clone. The V and J genes are TRBV11-1 and TRBJ2-1; D not resolved. Germline CDR1 and CDR2: SGHAT and FQDESV (reference sequence). Trimming cost V 3 bases and J 1 base, with 7 bases left between them. The CDR3 is 14 amino acids. CDR3 sequence (DNA): TGTGCCAGCAGCTTCTTCGGTTCCTACAATGAGCAGTTCTTC. As protein: CASSFFGSYNEQFF.

The chain is built from TRBV19 and TRBJ1-5; TRBD1 matches 8 bases. Germline lookup yields CDR1 LNHDA and CDR2 SQIVND (reference sequence). Trimming took 6 bases from V and 1 from J; bases not matched to a gene: 8. The CDR3 is 16 residues long. CDR3 DNA sequence: TGTGCCAGTAGCCCCTCAGGGGGCCTGAGCAATCAGCCCCAGCATTTT. Translated, it gives CASSPSGGLSNQPQHF.

This chain connects TRBV25-1 to TRBJ2-7, with unresolved D. The V end was cut by 6 bases, the J end by 6 bases, with 9 bases between. The CDR3 is 11 amino acids. Germline CDR1 MGHDK, CDR2 SYGVNS. The CDR3 DNA reads as TGTGCCAGCAGAGAGGAATCCGAGCAGTACTTC. This codes for CASREESEQYF.

The V call is TRBV11-2, the J call TRBJ1-4, with 7 positions matching TRBD1. Germline CDR1 reads SGHAT; CDR2 reads FQNNGV. V trimming: 6 bases; J trimming: 4 bases; junction bases outside the gene matches: 5. CDR3 length: 14 amino acids. The CDR3: CASSQGVNNEKLFF. The DNA of the CDR3 is TGTGCCAGCAGTCAGGGGGTAAATAATGAAAAACTGTTTTTT.

The chain links TRBV6-5 to TRBJ1-2; D ambiguous. From germline, CDR1 is MNHEY and CDR2 SVGAGI. V dropped 7 bases and J dropped 5 bases, with 17 bases sitting between them. The CDR3 runs to 14 residues. In DNA, the CDR3 is TGTGCCAGCACCTTGGGCCCGGGTGATTATGGCTACACCTTC. Translation: CASTLGPGDYGYTF.